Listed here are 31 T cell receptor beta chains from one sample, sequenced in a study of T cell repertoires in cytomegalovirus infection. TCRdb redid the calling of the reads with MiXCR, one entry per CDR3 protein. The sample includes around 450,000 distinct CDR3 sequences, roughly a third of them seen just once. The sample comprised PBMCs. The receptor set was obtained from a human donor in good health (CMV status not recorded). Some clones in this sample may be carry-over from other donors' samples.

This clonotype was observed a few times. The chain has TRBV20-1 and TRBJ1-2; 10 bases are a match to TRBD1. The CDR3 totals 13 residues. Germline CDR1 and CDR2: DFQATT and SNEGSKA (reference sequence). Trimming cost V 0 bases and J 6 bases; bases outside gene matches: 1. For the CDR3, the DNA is TGCAGTGCTAGAGAGGACAGGGGGAATGGCTACACCTTC. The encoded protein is CSAREDRGNGYTF.

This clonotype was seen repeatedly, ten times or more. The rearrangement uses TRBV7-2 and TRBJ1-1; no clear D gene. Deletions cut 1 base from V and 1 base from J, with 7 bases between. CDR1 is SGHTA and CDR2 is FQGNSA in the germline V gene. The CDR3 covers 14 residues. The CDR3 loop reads CASSLGQWNTEAFF. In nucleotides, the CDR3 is TGTGCCAGCAGCTTAGGTCAGTGGAACACTGAAGCTTTCTTT. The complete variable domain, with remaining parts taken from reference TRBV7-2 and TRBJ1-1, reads GAGVSQSPSNKVTEKGKDVELRCDPISGHTALYWYRQSLGQGLEFLIYFQGNSAPDKSGLPSDRFSAERTGGSVSTLTIQRTQQEDSAVYLCASSLGQWNTEAFFGQGTRLTVV.

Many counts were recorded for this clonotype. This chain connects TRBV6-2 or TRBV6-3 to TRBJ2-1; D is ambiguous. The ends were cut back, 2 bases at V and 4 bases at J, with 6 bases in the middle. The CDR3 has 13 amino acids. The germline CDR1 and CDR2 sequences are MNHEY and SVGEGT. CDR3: CASSYLEYNEQFF. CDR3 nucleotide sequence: TGTGCCAGCAGTTACCTAGAGTACAATGAGCAGTTCTTC.

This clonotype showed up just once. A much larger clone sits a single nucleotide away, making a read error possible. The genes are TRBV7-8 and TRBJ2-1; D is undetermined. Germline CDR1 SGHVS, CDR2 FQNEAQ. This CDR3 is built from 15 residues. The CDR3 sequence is CARSKGTSSYNEQFF. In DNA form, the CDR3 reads TGTGCCCGCAGCAAGGGAACCAGCTCCTACAATGAGCAGTTCTTC.

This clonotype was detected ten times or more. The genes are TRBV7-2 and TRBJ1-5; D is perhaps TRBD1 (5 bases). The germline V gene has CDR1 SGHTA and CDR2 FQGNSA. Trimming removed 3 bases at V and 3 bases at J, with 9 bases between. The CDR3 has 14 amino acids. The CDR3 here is CASSFSGLNQPQHF. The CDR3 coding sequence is TGTGCCAGCAGCTTTTCGGGGCTCAATCAGCCCCAGCATTTT.

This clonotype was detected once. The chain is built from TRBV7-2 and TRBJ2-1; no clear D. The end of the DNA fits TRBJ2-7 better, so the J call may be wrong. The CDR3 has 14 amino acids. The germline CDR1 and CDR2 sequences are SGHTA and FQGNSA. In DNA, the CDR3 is TGTGCCAGCAGCTTAGCCTTTAAGGAATATGAGCAGTACTTC. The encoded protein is CASSLAFKEYEQYF.

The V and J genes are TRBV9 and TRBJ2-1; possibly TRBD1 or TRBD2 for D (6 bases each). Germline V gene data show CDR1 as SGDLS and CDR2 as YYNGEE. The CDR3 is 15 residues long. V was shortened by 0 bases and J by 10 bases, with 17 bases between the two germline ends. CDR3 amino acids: CASSVAGALGGEQFF. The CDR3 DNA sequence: TGTGCCAGCAGCGTAGCGGGGGCCCTTGGGGGGGAGCAGTTCTTC. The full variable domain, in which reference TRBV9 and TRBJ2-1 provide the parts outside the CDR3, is DSGVTQTPKHLITATGQRVTLRCSPRSGDLSVYWYQQSLDQGLQFLIQYYNGEERAKGNILERFSAQQFPDLHSELNLSSLELGDSALYFCASSVAGALGGEQFFGPGTRLTVL.

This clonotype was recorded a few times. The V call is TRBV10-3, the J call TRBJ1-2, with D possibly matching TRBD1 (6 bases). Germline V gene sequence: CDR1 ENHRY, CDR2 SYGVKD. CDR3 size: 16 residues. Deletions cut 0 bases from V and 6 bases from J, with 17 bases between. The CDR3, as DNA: TGTGCCATCAGTGAGTCGGGGGGGAACAGGGAGGATGGCTACACCTTC. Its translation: CAISESGGNREDGYTF.

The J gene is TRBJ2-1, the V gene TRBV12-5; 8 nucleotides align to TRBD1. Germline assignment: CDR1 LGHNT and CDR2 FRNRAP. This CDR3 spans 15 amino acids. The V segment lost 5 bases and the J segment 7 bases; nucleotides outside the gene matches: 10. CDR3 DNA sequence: TGTGCTAGTGGTAACAGGGGGATAGATGCGAATGAGCAGTTCTTC. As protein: CASGNRGIDANEQFF.

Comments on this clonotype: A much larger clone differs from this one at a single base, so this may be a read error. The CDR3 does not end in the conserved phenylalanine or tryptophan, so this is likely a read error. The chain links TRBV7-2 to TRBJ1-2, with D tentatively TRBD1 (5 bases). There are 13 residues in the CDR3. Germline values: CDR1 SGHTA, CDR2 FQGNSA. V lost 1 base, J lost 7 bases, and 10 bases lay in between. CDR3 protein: CASSLEWGTGYTC. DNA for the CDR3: TGTGCCAGCAGCTTAGAATGGGGGACTGGCTACACCTGC.

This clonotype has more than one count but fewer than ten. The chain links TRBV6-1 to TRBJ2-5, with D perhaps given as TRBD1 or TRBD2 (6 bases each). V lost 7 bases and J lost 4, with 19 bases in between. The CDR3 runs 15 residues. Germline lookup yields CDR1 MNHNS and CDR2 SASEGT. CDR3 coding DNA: TGTGCCAGCACTCCAGGACGGGGGCCCTCAGAGACCCAGTACTTC. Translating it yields CASTPGRGPSETQYF.

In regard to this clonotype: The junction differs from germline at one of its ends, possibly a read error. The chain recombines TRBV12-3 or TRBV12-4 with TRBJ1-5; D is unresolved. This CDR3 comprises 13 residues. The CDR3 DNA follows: TGTTCCAGCAGTTTCCGCAGCAATCAGCCCCAGCATTTT. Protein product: CSSSFRSNQPQHF.

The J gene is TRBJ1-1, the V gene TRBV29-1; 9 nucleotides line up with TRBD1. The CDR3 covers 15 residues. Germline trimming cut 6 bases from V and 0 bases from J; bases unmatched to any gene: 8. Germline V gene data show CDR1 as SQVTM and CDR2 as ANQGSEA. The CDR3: CSVPTGGVVNTEAFF. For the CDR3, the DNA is TGCAGCGTACCGACAGGGGGAGTGGTGAACACTGAAGCTTTCTTT.

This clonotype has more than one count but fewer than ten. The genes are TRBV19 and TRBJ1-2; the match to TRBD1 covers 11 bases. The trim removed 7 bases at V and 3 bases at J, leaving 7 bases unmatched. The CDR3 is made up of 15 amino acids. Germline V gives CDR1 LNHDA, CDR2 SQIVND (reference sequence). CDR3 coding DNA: TGTGCCAGTACCTTCAGGACAGGGGGCGACTATGGCTACACCTTC. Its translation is CASTFRTGGDYGYTF.

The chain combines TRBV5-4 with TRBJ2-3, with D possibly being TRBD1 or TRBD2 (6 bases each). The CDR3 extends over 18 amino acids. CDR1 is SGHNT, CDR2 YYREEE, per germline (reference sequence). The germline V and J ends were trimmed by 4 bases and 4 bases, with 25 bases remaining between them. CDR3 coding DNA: TGTGCCAGCAGCCCCGGCCGAAGCGGAGGGGGGCCAGCAGATACGCAGTATTTT. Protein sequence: CASSPGRSGGGPADTQYF.

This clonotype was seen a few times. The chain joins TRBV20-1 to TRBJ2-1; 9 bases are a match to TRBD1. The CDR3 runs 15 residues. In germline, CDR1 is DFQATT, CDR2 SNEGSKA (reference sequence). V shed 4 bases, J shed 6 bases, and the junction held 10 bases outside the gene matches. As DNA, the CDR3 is TGCAGTGCTACAGACCCGGACAGGGGAGGCAATGAGCAGTTCTTC. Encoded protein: CSATDPDRGGNEQFF.

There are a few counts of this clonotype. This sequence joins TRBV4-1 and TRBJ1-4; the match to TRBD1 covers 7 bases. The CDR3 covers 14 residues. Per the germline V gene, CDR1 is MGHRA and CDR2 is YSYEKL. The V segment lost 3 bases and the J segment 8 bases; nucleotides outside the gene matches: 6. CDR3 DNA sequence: TGCGCCAGCAGCCACCGGGACAGCCCAGAAAAACTGTTTTTT. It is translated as CASSHRDSPEKLFF.

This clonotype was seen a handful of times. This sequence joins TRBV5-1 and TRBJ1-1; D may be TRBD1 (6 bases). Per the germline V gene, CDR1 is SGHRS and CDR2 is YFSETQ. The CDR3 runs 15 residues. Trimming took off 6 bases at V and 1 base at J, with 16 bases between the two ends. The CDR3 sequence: CASTQYREKNTEAFF. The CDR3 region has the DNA TGCGCCAGCACCCAATACAGGGAGAAGAACACTGAAGCTTTCTTT.

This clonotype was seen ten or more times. The CDR3 nucleotides are TGTGCCAGCAGTCTAAGGGCGGGGGGGCCGGGGGAGACCCAGTACTTC. Its translation: CASSLRAGGPGETQYF. This chain uses TRBV7-2 with TRBJ2-5; 9 positions agree with TRBD2. Germline V gene lookup returns CDR1 SGHTA and CDR2 FQGNSA. The V and J ends lost 6 bases and 5 bases, in that order; junction bases with no gene match: 13. The CDR3 length is 16 residues. The full variable domain, with the rest looked up from reference TRBV7-2 and TRBJ2-5, is GAGVSQSPSNKVTEKGKDVELRCDPISGHTALYWYRQSLGQGLEFLIYFQGNSAPDKSGLPSDRFSAERTGGSVSTLTIQRTQQEDSAVYLCASSLRAGGPGETQYFGPGTRLLVL.

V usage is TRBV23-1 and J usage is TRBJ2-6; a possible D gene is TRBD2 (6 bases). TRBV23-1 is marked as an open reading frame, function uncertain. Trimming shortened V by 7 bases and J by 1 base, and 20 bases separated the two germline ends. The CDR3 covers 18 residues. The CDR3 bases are TGCGCCAGCAAAACCCGGGGGTGTGAATCTTCTGGGGCCAACGTCCTGACTTTC. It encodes CASKTRGCESSGANVLTF.

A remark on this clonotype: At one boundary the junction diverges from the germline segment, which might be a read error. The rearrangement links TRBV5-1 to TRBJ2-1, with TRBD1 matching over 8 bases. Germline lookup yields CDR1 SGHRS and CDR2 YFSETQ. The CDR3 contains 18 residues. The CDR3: CASSLDPFRDRMRNEHFF. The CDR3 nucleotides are TGCGCCAGCAGCTTGGATCCCTTTCGGGACAGGATGCGCAATGAGCATTTCTTC.

CDR3 sequence reads: CASRALTELGTQYF. In nucleotides, the CDR3 is TGTGCCAGCAGGGCACTTACCGAACTGGGGACCCAGTACTTC. The chain combines TRBV2 with TRBJ2-5; no reliable D call. The CDR3 is 14 residues long. Trimming pared 6 bases from V and 7 bases from J, leaving 18 bases between. From germline, CDR1 is SNHLY and CDR2 FYNNEI.

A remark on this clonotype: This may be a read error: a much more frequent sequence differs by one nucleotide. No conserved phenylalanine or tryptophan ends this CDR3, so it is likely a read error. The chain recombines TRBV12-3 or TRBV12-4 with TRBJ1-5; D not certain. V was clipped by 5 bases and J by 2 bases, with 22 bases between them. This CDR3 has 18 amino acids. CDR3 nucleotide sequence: TGTGCCAGCAGTAAATCCATCGGAGCTCGAGCGGGCAATCAGCCCCAGCATTAT. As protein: CASSKSIGARAGNQPQHY.

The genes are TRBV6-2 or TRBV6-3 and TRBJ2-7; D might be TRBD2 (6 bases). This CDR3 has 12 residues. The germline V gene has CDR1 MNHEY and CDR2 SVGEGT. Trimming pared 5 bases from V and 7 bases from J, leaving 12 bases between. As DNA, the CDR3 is TGTGCCAGCAGTGGGCCCGCGGGGGAGCAGTACTTC. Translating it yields CASSGPAGEQYF.

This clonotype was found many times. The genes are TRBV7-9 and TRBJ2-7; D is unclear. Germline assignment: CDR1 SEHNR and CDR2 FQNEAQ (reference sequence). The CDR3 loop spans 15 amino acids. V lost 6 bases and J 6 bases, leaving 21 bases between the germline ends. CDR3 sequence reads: CASSSGESRVSEQYF. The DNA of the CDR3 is TGTGCCAGCAGTTCCGGCGAGTCTAGGGTCTCCGAGCAGTACTTC.

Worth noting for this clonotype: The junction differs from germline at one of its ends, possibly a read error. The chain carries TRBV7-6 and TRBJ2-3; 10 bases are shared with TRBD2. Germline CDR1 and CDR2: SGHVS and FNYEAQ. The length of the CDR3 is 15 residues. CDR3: CASSLAGDWVDTQYF. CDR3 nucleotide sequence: TGTGCCAGCAGCCTAGCGGGGGATTGGGTAGATACGCAGTATTTT.

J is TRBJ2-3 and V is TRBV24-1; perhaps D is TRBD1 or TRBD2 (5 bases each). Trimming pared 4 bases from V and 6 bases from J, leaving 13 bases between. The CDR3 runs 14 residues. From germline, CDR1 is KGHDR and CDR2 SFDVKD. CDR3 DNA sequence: TGTGCCACCAGTGACTCCGGGACCCCCGATACGCAGTATTTT. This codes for CATSDSGTPDTQYF.

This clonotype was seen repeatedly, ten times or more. CDR3 DNA sequence: TGTGCCAGCATCCCAACTAGCGGGGGGGCCGGGGAGCTGTTTTTT. Translating it yields CASIPTSGGAGELFF. This rearrangement joins TRBV7-2 to TRBJ2-2, with TRBD2 matching 13 bases. This CDR3 is built from 15 residues. Germline CDR1 reads SGHTA; CDR2 reads FQGNSA. The junction had 5 bases not matched to a gene; V was cut back by 7 bases and J by 6 bases.

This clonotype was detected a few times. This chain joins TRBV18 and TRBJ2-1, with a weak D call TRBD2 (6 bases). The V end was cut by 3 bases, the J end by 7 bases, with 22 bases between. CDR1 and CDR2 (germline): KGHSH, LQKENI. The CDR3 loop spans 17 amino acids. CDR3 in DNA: TGTGCCAGCTCACCCCAACTGGAGCGGGCTTACCTAAATGAGCAGTTCTTC. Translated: CASSPQLERAYLNEQFF.

This chain's CDR3 is CASSLVAGGGTQYF. In nucleotides, the CDR3 is TGTGCCAGCAGCTTAGTGGCCGGGGGGGGGACCCAGTACTTC. The chain combines TRBV7-2 with TRBJ2-5, with TRBD2 identical over 8 bases. The V and J ends lost 1 base and 7 bases, in that order; junction bases with no gene match: 5. Germline V lookup: CDR1 SGHTA, CDR2 FQGNSA. This CDR3 comprises 14 residues.

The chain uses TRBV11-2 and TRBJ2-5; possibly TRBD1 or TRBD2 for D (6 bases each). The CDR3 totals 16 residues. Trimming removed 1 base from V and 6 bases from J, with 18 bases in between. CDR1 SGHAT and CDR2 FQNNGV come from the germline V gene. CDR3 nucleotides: TGTGCCAGCAGCTTAGCCCCAGGGGTCGGGGGCAAGACCCAGTACTTC. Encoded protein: CASSLAPGVGGKTQYF.